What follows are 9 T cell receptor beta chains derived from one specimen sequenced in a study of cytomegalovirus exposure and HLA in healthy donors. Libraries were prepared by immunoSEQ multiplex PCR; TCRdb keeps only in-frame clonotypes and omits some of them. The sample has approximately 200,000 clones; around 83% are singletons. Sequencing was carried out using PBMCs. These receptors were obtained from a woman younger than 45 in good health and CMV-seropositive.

DNA of the CDR3: TGTGCCAGCAGCTTTTTTGACAGCTCCTACGAGCAGTACTTC. This translates into CASSFFDSSYEQYF. The chain couples TRBV5-5 to TRBJ2-7; the D gene is possibly TRBD1 (5 bases). Germline CDR1 and CDR2: SGHKS and YYEKEE (reference sequence). CDR3 length: 14 amino acids. Deletions cut 2 bases from V and 0 bases from J, with 9 bases between.

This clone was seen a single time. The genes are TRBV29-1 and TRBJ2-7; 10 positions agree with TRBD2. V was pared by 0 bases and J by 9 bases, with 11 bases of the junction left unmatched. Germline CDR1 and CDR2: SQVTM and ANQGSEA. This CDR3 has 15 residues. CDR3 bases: TGCAGCGTTGAAGATCCTAGCGGGGGAAAGGCCGGGCAGTACTTC. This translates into CSVEDPSGGKAGQYF.

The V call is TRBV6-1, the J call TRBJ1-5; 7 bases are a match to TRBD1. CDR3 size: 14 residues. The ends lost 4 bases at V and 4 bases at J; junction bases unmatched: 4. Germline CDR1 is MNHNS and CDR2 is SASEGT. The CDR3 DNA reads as TGTGCCAGCAGTGCAAGGGACAGTAATCAGCCCCAGCATTTT. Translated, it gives CASSARDSNQPQHF.

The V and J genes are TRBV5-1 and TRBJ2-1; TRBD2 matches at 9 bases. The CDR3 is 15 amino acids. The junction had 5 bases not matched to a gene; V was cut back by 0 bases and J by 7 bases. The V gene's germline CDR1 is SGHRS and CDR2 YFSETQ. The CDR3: CASSLGGTSKNEQFF. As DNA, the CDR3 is TGCGCCAGCAGCTTGGGAGGGACTAGCAAGAATGAGCAGTTCTTC. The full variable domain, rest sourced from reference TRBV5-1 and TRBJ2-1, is KAGVTQTPRYLIKTRGQQVTLSCSPISGHRSVSWYQQTPGQGLQFLFEYFSETQRNKGNFPGRFSGRQFSNSRSEMNVSTLELGDSALYLCASSLGGTSKNEQFFGPGTRLTVL.

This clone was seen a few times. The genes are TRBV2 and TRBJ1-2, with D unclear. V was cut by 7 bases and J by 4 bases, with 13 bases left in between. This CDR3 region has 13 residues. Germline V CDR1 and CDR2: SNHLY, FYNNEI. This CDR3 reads CASNPSWSYGYTF. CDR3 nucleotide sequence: TGTGCCAGCAACCCCAGCTGGAGCTATGGCTACACCTTC.

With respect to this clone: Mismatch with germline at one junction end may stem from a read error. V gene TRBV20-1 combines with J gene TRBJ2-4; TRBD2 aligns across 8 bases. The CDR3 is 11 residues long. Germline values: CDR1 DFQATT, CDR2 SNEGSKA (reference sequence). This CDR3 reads CSARDQGLESF. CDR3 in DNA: TGCAGTGCTAGAGATCAGGGACTAGAGAGCTTC.

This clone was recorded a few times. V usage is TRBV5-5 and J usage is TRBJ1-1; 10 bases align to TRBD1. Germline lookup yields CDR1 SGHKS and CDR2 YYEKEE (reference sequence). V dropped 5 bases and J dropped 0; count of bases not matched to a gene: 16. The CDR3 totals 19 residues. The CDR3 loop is CASRPGQGSGNPMNTEAFF. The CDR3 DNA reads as TGTGCCAGCAGGCCGGGACAGGGGAGTGGAAACCCGATGAACACTGAAGCTTTCTTT. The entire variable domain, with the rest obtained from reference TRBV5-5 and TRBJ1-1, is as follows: DAGVTQSPTHLIKTRGQQVTLRCSPISGHKSVSWYQQVLGQGPQFIFQYYEKEERGRGNFPDRFSARQFPNYSSELNVNALLLGDSALYLCASRPGQGSGNPMNTEAFFGQGTRLTVV.

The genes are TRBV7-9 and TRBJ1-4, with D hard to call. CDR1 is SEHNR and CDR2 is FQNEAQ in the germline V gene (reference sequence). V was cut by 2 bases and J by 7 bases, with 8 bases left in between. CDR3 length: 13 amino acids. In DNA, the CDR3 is TGTGCCAGCAGCTTAAATGGAGGTGAAAAACTGTTTTTT. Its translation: CASSLNGGEKLFF.

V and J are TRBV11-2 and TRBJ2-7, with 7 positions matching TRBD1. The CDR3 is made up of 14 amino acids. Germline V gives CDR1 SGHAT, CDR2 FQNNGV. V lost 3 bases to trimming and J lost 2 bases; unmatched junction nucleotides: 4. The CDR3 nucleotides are TGTGCCAGCAGCTTGGCCAGGGGGACCTACGAGCAGTACTTC. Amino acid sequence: CASSLARGTYEQYF.